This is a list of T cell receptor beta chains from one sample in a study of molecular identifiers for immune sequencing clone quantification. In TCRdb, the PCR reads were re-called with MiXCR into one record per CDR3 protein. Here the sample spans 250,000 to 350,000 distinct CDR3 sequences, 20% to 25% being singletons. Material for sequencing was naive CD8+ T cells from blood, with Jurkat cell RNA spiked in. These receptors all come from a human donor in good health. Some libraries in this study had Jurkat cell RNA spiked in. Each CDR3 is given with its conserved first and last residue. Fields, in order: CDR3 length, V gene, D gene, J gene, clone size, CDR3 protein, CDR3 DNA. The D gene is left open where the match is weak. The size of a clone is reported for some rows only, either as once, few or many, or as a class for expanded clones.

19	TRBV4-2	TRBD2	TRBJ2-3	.	CASSQDFGGLAGVTDTQYF	TGTGCCAGCAGCCAAGATTTTGGGGGGCTAGCGGGAGTAACAGATACGCAGTATTTT
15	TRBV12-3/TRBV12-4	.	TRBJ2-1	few	CASSLGTSQYNEQFF	TGTGCCAGCAGTTTAGGCACTAGCCAGTACAATGAGCAGTTCTTC
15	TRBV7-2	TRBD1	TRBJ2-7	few	CASSLVTGETHEQYF	TGTGCCAGCAGCTTAGTGACAGGGGAAACCCACGAGCAGTACTTC
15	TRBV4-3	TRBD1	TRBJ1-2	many	CASSQRTQGYYGYTF	TGCGCCAGCAGCCAACGTACACAGGGGTACTATGGCTACACCTTC
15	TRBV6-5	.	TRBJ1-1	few	CASSPEEGLNAEAFF	TGTGCCAGCAGTCCCGAAGAGGGCTTGAACGCTGAAGCTTTCTTT
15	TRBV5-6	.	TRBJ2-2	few	CASSLPTYPAGELFF	TGTGCCAGCAGCCTCCCGACATATCCCGCCGGGGAGCTGTTTTTT
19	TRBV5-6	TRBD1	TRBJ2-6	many	CASSLWLGQGATGANVLTF	TGTGCCAGCAGCTTGTGGTTGGGACAGGGGGCGACTGGGGCCAACGTCCTGACTTTC
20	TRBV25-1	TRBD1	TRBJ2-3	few	CASSDSHGQGALGIADTQYF	TGTGCCAGCAGTGACTCACACGGACAGGGGGCGTTGGGTATAGCAGATACGCAGTATTTT
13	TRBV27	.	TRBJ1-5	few	CASTRGGFQPQHF	TGTGCCAGCACCCGAGGGGGGTTTCAGCCCCAGCATTTT
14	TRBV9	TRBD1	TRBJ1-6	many	CASSVLQGDSPLHF	TGTGCCAGCAGCGTCTTGCAGGGGGATTCACCCCTCCACTTT
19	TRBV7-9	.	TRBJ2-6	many	CASSPSSDSSYFGANVLTF	TGTGCCAGCAGCCCGTCTTCCGACTCTTCGTACTTTGGGGCCAACGTCCTGACTTTC
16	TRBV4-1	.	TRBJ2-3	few	CASSQVDEARTDTQYF	TGCGCCAGCAGCCAAGTTGACGAGGCCCGCACAGATACGCAGTATTTT
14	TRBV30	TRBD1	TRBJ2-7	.	CAWRDGTGVSEQYF	TGTGCCTGGAGGGATGGGACAGGGGTGAGCGAGCAGTACTTC
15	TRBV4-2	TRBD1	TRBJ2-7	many	CASSQPGQVSYEQYF	TGTGCCAGCAGCCAACCCGGACAGGTTTCCTACGAGCAGTACTTC
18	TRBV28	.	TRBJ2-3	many	CASSFEETRVLSTDTQYF	TGTGCCAGCAGTTTCGAAGAAACTAGAGTACTGAGCACAGATACGCAGTATTTT
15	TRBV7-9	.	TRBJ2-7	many	CASSSYTGEAYEQYF	TGTGCCAGCAGCTCATATACAGGGGAGGCCTACGAGCAGTACTTC
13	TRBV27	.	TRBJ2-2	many	CASSLQSTGELFF	TGTGCCAGCAGTCTACAGAGCACCGGGGAGCTGTTTTTT
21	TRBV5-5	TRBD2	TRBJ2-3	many	CASSFSSVYVLAGDGVDTQYF	TGTGCCAGCAGCTTCTCATCAGTTTATGTACTAGCGGGAGATGGAGTAGATACGCAGTATTTT
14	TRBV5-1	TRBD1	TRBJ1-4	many	CASSLWTGEEKLFF	TGCGCCAGCAGCTTGTGGACAGGGGAAGAAAAACTGTTTTTT
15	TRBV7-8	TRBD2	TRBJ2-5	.	CASSYSGGLQETQYF	TGTGCCAGCAGCTATAGCGGGGGGTTGCAAGAGACCCAGTACTTC
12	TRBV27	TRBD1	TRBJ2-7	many	CASSHDRGRQYF	TGTGCCAGCAGTCACGACAGGGGTCGGCAGTACTTC
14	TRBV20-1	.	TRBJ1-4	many	CSAREGGAFEKLFF	TGCAGTGCTAGAGAGGGGGGGGCTTTTGAAAAACTGTTTTTT
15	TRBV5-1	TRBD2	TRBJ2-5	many	CASSPGTSGQETQYF	TGCGCCAGCAGCCCCGGGACTAGCGGACAAGAGACCCAGTACTTC
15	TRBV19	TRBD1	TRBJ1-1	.	CASSIGDRGYTEAFF	TGTGCCAGTAGTATTGGGGACAGGGGGTACACTGAAGCTTTCTTT
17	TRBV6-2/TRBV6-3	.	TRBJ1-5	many	CASRTPDLVGNNQPQHF	TGTGCCAGCAGGACGCCAGACTTGGTCGGGAACAATCAGCCCCAGCATTTT
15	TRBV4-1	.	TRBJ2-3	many	CASSPTSDSPEGQYF	TGCGCCAGCAGTCCTACTTCTGACTCACCGGAAGGGCAGTATTTT
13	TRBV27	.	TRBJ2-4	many	CASQDLAKNIQYF	TGTGCCAGCCAAGACCTAGCCAAAAACATTCAGTACTTC
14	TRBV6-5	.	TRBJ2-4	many	CASSLDVAKNIQYF	TGTGCCAGCAGTTTAGACGTGGCCAAAAACATTCAGTACTTC
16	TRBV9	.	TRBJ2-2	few	CASSVGGTTNTGELFF	TGTGCCAGCAGCGTAGGAGGGACAACGAACACCGGGGAGCTGTTTTTT
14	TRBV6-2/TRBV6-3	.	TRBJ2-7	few	CASSPTGQLYEQYF	TGTGCCAGCAGTCCGACCGGACAGTTGTACGAGCAGTACTTC
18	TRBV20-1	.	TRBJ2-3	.	CSARGVGGGLLSTDTQYF	TGCAGTGCTAGAGGGGTTGGCGGGGGCCTCCTTAGCACAGATACGCAGTATTTT
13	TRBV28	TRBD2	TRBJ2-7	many	CASSYGLADEQYF	TGTGCCAGCAGTTATGGACTAGCGGACGAGCAGTACTTC
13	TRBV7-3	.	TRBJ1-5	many	CASSAWRTQPQHF	TGTGCCAGCAGCGCGTGGAGAACTCAGCCCCAGCATTTT
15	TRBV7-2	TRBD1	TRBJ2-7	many	CASSVPGTASYEQYF	TGTGCCAGCAGCGTCCCCGGGACAGCGTCCTACGAGCAGTACTTC
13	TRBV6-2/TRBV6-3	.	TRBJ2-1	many	CASSLGSVDEQFF	TGTGCCAGCAGTTTAGGGTCGGTTGATGAGCAGTTCTTC
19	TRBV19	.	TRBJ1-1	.	CASSTLTAMTAKLNTEAFF	TGTGCCAGTAGTACTTTGACCGCGATGACAGCGAAATTGAACACTGAAGCTTTCTTT
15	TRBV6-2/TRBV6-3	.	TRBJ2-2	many	CASSYTEAGTGELFF	TGTGCCAGCAGTTATACAGAAGCGGGCACCGGGGAGCTGTTTTTT
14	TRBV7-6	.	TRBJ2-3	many	CASSLVLSTDTQYF	TGTGCCAGCAGCTTAGTTTTGAGCACAGATACGCAGTATTTT
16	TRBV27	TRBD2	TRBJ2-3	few	CASSLLAGGLSDTQYF	TGTGCCAGCAGTTTGCTAGCGGGGGGGCTTTCAGATACGCAGTATTTT
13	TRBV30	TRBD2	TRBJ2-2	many	CAWTSGIAGELFF	TGTGCCTGGACTAGCGGGATTGCCGGGGAGCTGTTTTTT
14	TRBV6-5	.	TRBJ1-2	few	CASSYFGPIYGYTF	TGTGCCAGCAGTTACTTCGGACCGATCTATGGCTACACCTTC
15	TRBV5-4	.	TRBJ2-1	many	CASSPRTASYNEQFF	TGTGCCAGCAGCCCTAGGACAGCTTCCTACAATGAGCAGTTCTTC
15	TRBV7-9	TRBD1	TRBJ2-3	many	CASSIRQGATDTQYF	TGTGCCAGCAGCATACGACAGGGGGCGACAGATACGCAGTATTTT
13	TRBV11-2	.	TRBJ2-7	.	CASSPGLTCEQYF	TGTGCCAGCAGCCCGGGACTGACCTGCGAGCAGTACTTC
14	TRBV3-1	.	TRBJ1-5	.	CASSQDPGFKPQRF	TGTGCCAGCAGCCAAGATCCGGGGTTTAAGCCCCAGCGTTTT